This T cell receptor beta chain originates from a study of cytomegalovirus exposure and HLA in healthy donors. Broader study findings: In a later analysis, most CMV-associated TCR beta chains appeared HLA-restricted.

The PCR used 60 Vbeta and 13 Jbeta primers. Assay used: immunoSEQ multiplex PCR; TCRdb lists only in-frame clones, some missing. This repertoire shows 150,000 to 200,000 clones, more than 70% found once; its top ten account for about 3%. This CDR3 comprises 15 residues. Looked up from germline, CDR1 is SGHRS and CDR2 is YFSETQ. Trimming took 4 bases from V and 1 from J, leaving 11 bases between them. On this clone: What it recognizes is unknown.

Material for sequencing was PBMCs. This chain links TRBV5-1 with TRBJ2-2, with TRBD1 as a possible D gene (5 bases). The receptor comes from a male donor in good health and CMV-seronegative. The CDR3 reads CASSGPRENTGELFF. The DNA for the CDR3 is TGCGCCAGCAGCGGCCCCAGGGAGAACACCGGGGAGCTGTTTTTT. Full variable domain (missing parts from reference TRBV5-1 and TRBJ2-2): KAGVTQTPRYLIKTRGQQVTLSCSPISGHRSVSWYQQTPGQGLQFLFEYFSETQRNKGNFPGRFSGRQFSNSRSEMNVSTLELGDSALYLCASSGPRENTGELFFGEGSRLTVL.